This T cell receptor beta chain was identified during a study of blood T cell repertoires in COVID-19. Study background: The United States, Italy and Spain supplied acute and convalescent COVID-19 samples. Sample material is recorded as cDNA or gDNA derived from T cells, B-cell-depleted T cells, or PBMCs.

In the source study's methods: Counts of nucleated cells, estimated from reference gene primer amplification, were obtained. The table came from immunoSEQ multiplex PCR; TCRdb's copy has only in-frame clones and leaves some out. V and J calls and clone size are as listed in that table; D and trimming were resolved from the DNA. The sample lists about 80,000 clones; about 80% were seen once. Germline CDR1 and CDR2: LGHDT and YNNKEL (reference sequence). Trimming took off 3 bases at V and 7 bases at J, with 22 bases between the two ends. The CDR3 length is 16 residues. The TCR was taken from a human donor in a cohort sampled during active COVID-19. Sequencing was done on a sample of peripheral blood. The chain employs TRBV3-1 (or the pseudogene TRBV3-2) and TRBJ2-7; D might be TRBD1 (6 bases). CDR3 amino acids: CASSHRGVGALREQYF. In DNA form, the CDR3 reads TGTGCCAGCAGCCACCGGGGAGTGGGGGCCCTAAGGGAGCAGTACTTC.